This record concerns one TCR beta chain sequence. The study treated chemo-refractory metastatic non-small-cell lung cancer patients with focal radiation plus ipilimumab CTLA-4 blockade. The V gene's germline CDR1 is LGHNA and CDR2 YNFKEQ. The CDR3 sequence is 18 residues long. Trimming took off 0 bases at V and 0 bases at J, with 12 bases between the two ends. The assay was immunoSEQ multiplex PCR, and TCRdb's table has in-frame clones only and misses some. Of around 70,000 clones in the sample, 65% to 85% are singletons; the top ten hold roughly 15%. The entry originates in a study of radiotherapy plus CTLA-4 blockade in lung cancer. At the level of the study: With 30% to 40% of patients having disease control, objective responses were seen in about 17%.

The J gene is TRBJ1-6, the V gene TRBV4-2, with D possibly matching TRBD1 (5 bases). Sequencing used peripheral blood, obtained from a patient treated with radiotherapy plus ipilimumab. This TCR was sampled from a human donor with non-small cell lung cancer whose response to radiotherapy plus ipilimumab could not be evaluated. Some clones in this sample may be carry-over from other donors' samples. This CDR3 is CASSQDNGGTSYNSPLHF. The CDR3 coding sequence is TGTGCCAGCAGCCAAGATAATGGGGGGACCTCCTATAATTCACCCCTCCACTTT.